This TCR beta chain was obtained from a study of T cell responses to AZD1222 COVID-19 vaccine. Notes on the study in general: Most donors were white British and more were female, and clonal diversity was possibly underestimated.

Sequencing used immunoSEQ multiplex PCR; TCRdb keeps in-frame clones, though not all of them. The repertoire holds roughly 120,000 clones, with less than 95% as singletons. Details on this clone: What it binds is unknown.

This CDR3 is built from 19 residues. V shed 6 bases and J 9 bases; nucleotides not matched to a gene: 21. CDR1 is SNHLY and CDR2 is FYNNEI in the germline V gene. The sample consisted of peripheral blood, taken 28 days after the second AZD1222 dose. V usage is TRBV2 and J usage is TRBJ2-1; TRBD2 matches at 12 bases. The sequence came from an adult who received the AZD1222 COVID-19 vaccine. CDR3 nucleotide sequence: TGTGCCAGCAGCGAGAGAGGACAGGGACGACTAGCGGGAGACAGTGAGCAGTTCTTC. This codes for CASSERGQGRLAGDSEQFF.